The 5 T cell receptor beta chains in this list originate from one sample, sequenced in a study of blood T cell repertoires in COVID-19. The method was immunoSEQ multiplex PCR; TCRdb's version includes in-frame clones alone and lacks a portion of them. The profile shows about 230,000 clones, roughly 82% of them singletons. Sequences were obtained from peripheral blood. The receptors here all came from a man aged 40-55 years who had recovered from COVID-19.

V is TRBV19 and J is TRBJ2-7; unclear D gene. Deletions cut 3 bases from V and 1 base from J, with 7 bases between. This CDR3 comprises 13 residues. Germline V gene data show CDR1 as LNHDA and CDR2 as SQIVND (reference sequence). The CDR3 is CASSIQISYEQYF. DNA for the CDR3: TGTGCCAGTAGTATTCAGATTTCCTACGAGCAGTACTTC. The full variable domain, rest sourced from reference TRBV19 and TRBJ2-7, is DGGITQSPKYLFRKEGQNVTLSCEQNLNHDAMYWYRQDPGQGLRLIYYSQIVNDFQKGDIAEGYSVSREKKESFPLTVTSAQKNPTAFYLCASSIQISYEQYFGPGTRLTVT.

The chain combines TRBV27 with TRBJ2-5; 7 nucleotides agree with TRBD1. With 7 bases clipped from V and 4 bases from J, the junction kept 18 bases outside the gene matches. Germline CDR1 is MNHEY and CDR2 is SMNVEV (reference sequence). The CDR3 has 17 amino acids. The CDR3 sequence is CASTRLGIGGVSETQYF. The CDR3 DNA follows: TGTGCCAGCACTCGATTGGGGATAGGGGGCGTTTCAGAGACCCAGTACTTC.

This rearrangement joins TRBV4-1 to TRBJ2-2; tentatively, D is TRBD2 (6 bases). Germline V gene sequence: CDR1 MGHRA, CDR2 YSYEKL. V dropped 0 bases and J dropped 0 bases, with 11 bases sitting between them. The CDR3 is 17 amino acids. The CDR3 spells CASSQDRGGANTGELFF. CDR3 coding DNA: TGCGCCAGCAGCCAAGATCGGGGCGGGGCGAACACCGGGGAGCTGTTTTTT.

The genes are TRBV3-1 (or the pseudogene TRBV3-2) and TRBJ1-2; TRBD1 might be the D (5 bases). Trimming took 1 base from V and 4 from J, leaving 10 bases between them. CDR1 LGHDT and CDR2 YNNKEL come from the germline V gene (reference sequence). The CDR3 is 14 residues long. The CDR3 region is CASSQGRDSYGYTF. The CDR3 DNA sequence: TGTGCCAGCAGCCAAGGACGGGACTCCTATGGCTACACCTTC.

The CDR3 bases are TGTGCCAGCAGTTTACGGGGGTACTATGGCTACACCTTC. Translated: CASSLRGYYGYTF. The chain recombines TRBV12-3 or TRBV12-4 with TRBJ1-2; perhaps TRBD1 as D (5 bases). V gave up 2 bases and J gave up 3 bases, with 7 bases separating them. The CDR3 has 13 amino acids.